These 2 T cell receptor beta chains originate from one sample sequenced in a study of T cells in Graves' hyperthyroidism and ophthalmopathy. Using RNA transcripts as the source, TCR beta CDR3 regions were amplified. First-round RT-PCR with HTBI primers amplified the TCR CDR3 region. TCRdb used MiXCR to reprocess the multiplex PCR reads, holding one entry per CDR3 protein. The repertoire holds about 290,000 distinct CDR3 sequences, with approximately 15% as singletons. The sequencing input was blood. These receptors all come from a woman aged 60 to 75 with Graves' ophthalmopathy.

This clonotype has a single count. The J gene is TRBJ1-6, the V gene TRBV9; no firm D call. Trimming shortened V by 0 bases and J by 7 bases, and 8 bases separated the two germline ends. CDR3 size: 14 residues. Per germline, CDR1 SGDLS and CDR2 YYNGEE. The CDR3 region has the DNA TGTGCCAGCAGCGTAGTTGTGGAGAATTCACCCCTCCACTTT. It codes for CASSVVVENSPLHF.

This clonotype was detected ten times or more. CDR3 in amino acids: CASGAGGYNEQFF. The CDR3 DNA follows: TGTGCCAGCGGGGCAGGGGGCTACAATGAGCAGTTCTTC. The J gene is TRBJ2-1, the V gene TRBV6-2 or TRBV6-3, with 7 bases aligning to TRBD1. Germline V lookup: CDR1 MNHEY, CDR2 SVGEGT. With 8 bases clipped from V and 3 bases from J, the junction kept 4 bases outside the gene matches. This CDR3 comprises 13 residues.